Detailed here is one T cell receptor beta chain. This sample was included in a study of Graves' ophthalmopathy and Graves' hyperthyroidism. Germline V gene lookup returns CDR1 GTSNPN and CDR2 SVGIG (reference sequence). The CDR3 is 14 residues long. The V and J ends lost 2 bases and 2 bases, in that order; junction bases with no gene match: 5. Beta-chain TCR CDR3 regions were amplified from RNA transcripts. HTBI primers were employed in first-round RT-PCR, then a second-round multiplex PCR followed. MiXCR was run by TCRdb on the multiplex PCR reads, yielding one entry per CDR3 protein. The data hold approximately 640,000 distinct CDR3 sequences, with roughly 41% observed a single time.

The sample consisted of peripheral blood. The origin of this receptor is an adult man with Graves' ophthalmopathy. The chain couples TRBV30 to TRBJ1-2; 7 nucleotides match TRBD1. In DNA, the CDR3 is TGTGCCTGGAGTTTGGGAGGGGGCAACTATGGCTACACCTTC. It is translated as CAWSLGGGNYGYTF.